Listed below are T cell receptor beta chains from one sample, sequenced in a study of blood T cell repertoires in COVID-19. The protocol was immunoSEQ multiplex PCR, while the TCRdb copy is restricted to in-frame clones and leaves out a portion. Of 200,000 to 250,000 clones listed, 87% are singletons. The sequenced material came from peripheral blood. Receptor source: a man in his sixties who had recovered from COVID-19. The CDR3 runs from the conserved cysteine through the conserved F or W. A D gene is named only where the DNA matches it firmly. A clone size is listed for some rows: how often the clone was seen (once, few, many), or a class if it is expanded.

d_call | clone_size | j_call | v_call | cdr3_aa | cdr3_nt
- | - | TRBJ1-1 | TRBV20-1 | CSVSFPDYGIPEAFF | TGCAGTGTTAGTTTTCCCGATTACGGTATTCCTGAAGCTTTCTTT
- | few | TRBJ1-5 | TRBV18 | CASSPPSGGRNQPQHF | TGTGCCAGCTCACCACCGTCTGGTGGCCGCAATCAGCCCCAGCATTTT
- | - | TRBJ2-7 | TRBV6-6 | CASSTSGFSYEQYF | TGTGCCAGCAGTACCTCAGGGTTCTCCTACGAGCAGTACTTC
- | once | TRBJ2-5 | TRBV27 | CASSFRLGQETQYF | TGTGCCAGCAGTTTCCGACTGGGCCAAGAGACCCAGTACTTC
- | few | TRBJ2-7 | TRBV21-1 | CASSNSFYEQYF | TGTGCCAGCAGCAATAGTTTCTACGAGCAGTACTTC
- | - | TRBJ1-3 | TRBV19 | CATVTDSGNTIYF | TGTGCTACAGTTACGGACTCTGGAAACACCATATATTTT
TRBD2 | once | TRBJ2-1 | TRBV9 | CASSAGLAYNEQFF | TGTGCCAGCAGCGCGGGACTAGCTTACAATGAGCAGTTCTTC
TRBD1 | - | TRBJ1-3 | TRBV28 | CASSRAGQGAISGNTIYF | TGTGCCAGCAGCCGTGCGGGACAGGGGGCCATATCTGGAAACACCATATATTTT
TRBD1 | - | TRBJ1-6 | TRBV18 | CASSKDRGRDGNSPLHF | TGTGCCAGCTCGAAAGACAGGGGGCGCGATGGAAATTCACCCCTCCACTTT
- | - | TRBJ2-7 | TRBV6-5 | CASKASERGSEQYF | TGTGCCAGCAAGGCGTCGGAGCGAGGGTCCGAGCAGTACTTC
TRBD2 | - | TRBJ2-5 | TRBV5-4 | CASSWTSGRGETQYF | TGTGCCAGCAGCTGGACTAGCGGGAGGGGGGAGACCCAGTACTTC
- | - | TRBJ2-1 | TRBV30 | CAWNEYMENEQFF | TGTGCCTGGAATGAGTATATGGAGAATGAGCAGTTCTTC
TRBD1 | - | TRBJ2-2 | TRBV7-8 | CASSPPGQGSTGELFF | TGTGCCAGCAGCCCTCCGGGACAGGGTAGTACCGGGGAGCTGTTTTTT
TRBD1 | - | TRBJ2-1 | TRBV10-3 | CAISGQVNNEQFF | TGTGCCATCTCCGGACAGGTTAACAATGAGCAGTTCTTC
- | few | TRBJ1-2 | TRBV4-1 | CASSQAHTTDGYTF | TGCGCCAGCAGCCAAGCGCATACGACTGATGGCTACACCTTC
TRBD1 | - | TRBJ2-3 | TRBV5-1 | CASSGSHRGARTDTQYF | TGCGCCAGCAGCGGAAGCCACAGGGGGGCTCGGACAGATACGCAGTATTTT
- | - | TRBJ2-3 | TRBV29-1 | CSVSGEASDTQYF | TGCAGCGTCTCGGGGGAGGCCTCAGATACGCAGTATTTT